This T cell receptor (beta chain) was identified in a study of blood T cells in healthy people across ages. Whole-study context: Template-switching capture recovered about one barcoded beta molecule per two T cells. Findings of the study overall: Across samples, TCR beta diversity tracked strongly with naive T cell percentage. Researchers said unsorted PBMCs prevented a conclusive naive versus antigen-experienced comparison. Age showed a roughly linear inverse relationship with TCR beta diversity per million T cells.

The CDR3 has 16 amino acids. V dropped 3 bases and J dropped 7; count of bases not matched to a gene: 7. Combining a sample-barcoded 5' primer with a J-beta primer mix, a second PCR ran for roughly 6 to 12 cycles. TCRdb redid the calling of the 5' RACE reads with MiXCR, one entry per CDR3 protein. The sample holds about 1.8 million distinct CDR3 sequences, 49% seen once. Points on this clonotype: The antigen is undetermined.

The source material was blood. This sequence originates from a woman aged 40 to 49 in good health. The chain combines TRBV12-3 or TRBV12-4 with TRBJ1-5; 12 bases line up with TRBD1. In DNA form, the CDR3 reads TGTGCCAGCAGTTTGACGGGACAGGGGGCTTTCCAGCCCCAGCATTTT. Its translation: CASSLTGQGAFQPQHF.